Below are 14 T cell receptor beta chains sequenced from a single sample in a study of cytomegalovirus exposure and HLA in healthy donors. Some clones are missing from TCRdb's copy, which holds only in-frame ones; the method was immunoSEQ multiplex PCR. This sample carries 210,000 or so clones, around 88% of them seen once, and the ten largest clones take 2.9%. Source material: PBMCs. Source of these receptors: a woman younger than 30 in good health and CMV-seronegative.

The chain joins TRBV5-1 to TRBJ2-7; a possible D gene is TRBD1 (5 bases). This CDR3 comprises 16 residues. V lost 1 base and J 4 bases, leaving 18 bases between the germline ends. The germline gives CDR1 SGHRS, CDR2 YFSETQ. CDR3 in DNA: TGCGCCAGCAGCTTGTTAAATGGTCAGGGTCCTTACGAGCAGTACTTC. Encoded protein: CASSLLNGQGPYEQYF. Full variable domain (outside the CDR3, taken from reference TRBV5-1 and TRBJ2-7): KAGVTQTPRYLIKTRGQQVTLSCSPISGHRSVSWYQQTPGQGLQFLFEYFSETQRNKGNFPGRFSGRQFSNSRSEMNVSTLELGDSALYLCASSLLNGQGPYEQYFGPGTRLTVT.

CDR3 in amino acids: CSVEPAGDPYWGTDTQYF. CDR3 DNA: TGCAGCGTTGAACCCGCGGGAGACCCCTACTGGGGGACAGATACGCAGTATTTT. This chain connects TRBV29-1 to TRBJ2-3, with 7 positions matching TRBD2. The CDR3 contains 18 residues. V was clipped by 2 bases and J by 3 bases; unmatched bases: 17. Germline loops: CDR1 SQVTM, CDR2 ANQGSEA.

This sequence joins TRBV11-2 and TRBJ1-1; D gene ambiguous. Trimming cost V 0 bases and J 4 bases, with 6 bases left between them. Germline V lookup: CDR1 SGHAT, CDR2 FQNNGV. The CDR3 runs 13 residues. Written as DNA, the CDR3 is TGTGCCAGCAGCTTAGATGTGAGCACTGAAGCTTTCTTT. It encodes CASSLDVSTEAFF.

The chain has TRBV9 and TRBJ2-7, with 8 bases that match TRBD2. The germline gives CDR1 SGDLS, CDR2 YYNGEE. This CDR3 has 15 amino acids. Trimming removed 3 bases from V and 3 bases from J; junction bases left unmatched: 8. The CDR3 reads CASSAGLVDFYEQYF. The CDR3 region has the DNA TGTGCCAGCAGCGCGGGACTAGTGGACTTCTACGAGCAGTACTTC. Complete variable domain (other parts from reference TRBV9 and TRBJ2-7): DSGVTQTPKHLITATGQRVTLRCSPRSGDLSVYWYQQSLDQGLQFLIQYYNGEERAKGNILERFSAQQFPDLHSELNLSSLELGDSALYFCASSAGLVDFYEQYFGPGTRLTVT.

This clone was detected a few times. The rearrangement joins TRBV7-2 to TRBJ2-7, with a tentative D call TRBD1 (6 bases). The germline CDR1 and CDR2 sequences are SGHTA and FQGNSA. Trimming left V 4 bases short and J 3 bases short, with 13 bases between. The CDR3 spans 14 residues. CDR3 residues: CASSSLDRIYEQYF. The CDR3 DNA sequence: TGTGCCAGCAGCTCCTTGGACAGAATCTACGAGCAGTACTTC. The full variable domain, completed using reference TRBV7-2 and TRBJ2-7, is GAGVSQSPSNKVTEKGKDVELRCDPISGHTALYWYRQSLGQGLEFLIYFQGNSAPDKSGLPSDRFSAERTGGSVSTLTIQRTQQEDSAVYLCASSSLDRIYEQYFGPGTRLTVT.

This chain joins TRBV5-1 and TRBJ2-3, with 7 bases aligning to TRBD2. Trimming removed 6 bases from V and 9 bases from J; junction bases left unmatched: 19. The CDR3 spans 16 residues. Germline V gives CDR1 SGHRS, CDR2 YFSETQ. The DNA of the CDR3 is TGCGCCAGCACCAGATCCGGACTAGAGCCCCCGGAGACGCAGTATTTT. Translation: CASTRSGLEPPETQYF. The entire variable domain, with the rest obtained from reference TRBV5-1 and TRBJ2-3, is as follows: KAGVTQTPRYLIKTRGQQVTLSCSPISGHRSVSWYQQTPGQGLQFLFEYFSETQRNKGNFPGRFSGRQFSNSRSEMNVSTLELGDSALYLCASTRSGLEPPETQYFGPGTRLTVL.

The CDR3 bases are TGTGCCAGCTCAACCCTTGGACTAGCGGGGACCGGGGAGCTGTTTTTT. The encoded protein is CASSTLGLAGTGELFF. The chain has TRBV18 and TRBJ2-2; 12 bases agree with TRBD2. The germline CDR1 and CDR2 sequences are KGHSH and LQKENI. With 5 bases clipped from V and 5 bases from J, the junction kept 6 bases outside the gene matches. The CDR3 loop spans 16 amino acids. Drawing the rest from reference TRBV18 and TRBJ2-2, the complete variable domain is NAGVMQNPRHLVRRRGQEARLRCSPMKGHSHVYWYRQLPEEGLKFMVYLQKENIIDESGMPKERFSAEFPKEGPSILRIQQVVRGDSAAYFCASSTLGLAGTGELFFGEGSRLTVL.

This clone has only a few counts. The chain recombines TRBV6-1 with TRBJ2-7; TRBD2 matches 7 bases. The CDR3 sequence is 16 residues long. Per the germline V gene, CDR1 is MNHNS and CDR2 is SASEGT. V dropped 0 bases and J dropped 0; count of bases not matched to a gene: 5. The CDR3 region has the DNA TGTGCCAGCAGTGAAGCGAAGCGGGATTCCTCCTACGAGCAGTACTTC. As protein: CASSEAKRDSSYEQYF.

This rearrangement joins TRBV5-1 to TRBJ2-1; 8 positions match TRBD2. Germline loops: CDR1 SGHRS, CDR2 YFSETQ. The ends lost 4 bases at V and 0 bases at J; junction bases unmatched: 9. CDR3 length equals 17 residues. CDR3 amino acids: CASSPFWSGSSYNEQFF. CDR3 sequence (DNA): TGCGCCAGCAGCCCATTCTGGAGCGGGAGCTCCTACAATGAGCAGTTCTTC.

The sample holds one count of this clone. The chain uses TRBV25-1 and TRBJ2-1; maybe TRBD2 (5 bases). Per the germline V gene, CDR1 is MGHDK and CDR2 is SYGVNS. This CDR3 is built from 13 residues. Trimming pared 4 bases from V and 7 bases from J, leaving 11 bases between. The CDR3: CASSAGLLNEQFF. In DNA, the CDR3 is TGTGCCAGCAGTGCCGGACTGTTAAATGAGCAGTTCTTC.

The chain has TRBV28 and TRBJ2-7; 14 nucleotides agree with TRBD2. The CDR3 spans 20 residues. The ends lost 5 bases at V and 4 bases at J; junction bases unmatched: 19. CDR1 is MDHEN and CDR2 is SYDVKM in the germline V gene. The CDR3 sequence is CASSHLPGTSGSRGSYEQYF. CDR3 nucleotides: TGTGCCAGCAGTCATCTACCCGGGACTAGCGGGAGCCGGGGTTCATACGAGCAGTACTTC.

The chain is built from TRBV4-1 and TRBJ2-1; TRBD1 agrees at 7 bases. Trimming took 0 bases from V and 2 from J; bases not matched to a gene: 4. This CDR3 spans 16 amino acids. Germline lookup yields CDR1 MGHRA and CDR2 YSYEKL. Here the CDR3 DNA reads TGCGCCAGCAGCCAAGATCTAGGGGGCCCCTACAATGAGCAGTTCTTC. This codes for CASSQDLGGPYNEQFF.

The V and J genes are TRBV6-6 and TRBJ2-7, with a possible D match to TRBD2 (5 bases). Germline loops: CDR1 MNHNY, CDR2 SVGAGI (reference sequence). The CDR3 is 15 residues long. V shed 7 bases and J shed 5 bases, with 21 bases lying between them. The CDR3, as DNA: TGTGCCAGCACCCAAGATGCGGACTTAGGGCACGAGCAGTACTTC. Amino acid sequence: CASTQDADLGHEQYF.

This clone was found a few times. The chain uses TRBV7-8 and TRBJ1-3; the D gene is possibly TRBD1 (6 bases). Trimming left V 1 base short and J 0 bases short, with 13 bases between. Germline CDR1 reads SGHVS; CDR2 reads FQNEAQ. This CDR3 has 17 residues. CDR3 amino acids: CASSLVRGSFSGNTIYF. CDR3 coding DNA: TGTGCCAGCAGCTTAGTTAGGGGGTCATTCTCTGGAAACACCATATATTTT.